This TCR beta chain came from a study of T cell repertoires in cytomegalovirus infection. Study context: HLA-B-restricted CMV epitopes that are well studied were used alongside recently identified HLA-C-restricted ones. Indications came from public TCR beta signatures; they pointed to CMV infection and to a matching HLA type.

Study findings and constraints: The study identified carriers of CMV plus the relevant HLA from cumulative public TCR beta family frequency. In two of eight donors, the top clonotype was HLA-C-restricted CMV-specific.

Germline loops: CDR1 ENHRY, CDR2 SYGVKD. This CDR3 contains 13 residues. The germline V and J ends were trimmed by 2 bases and 5 bases, with 6 bases remaining between them. A single record per CDR3 protein comes from TCRdb applying MiXCR to the reads. Of about 920,000 distinct CDR3 sequences listed, approximately 33% are singletons. In regard to this clonotype: Its antigen is unknown.

This clonotype was sampled from a human donor in good health (CMV status not recorded). Some clones in this sample may be carry-over from other donors' samples. The V call is TRBV10-3, the J call TRBJ1-4; D gene ambiguous. The material was cultured CD8+ T cells from PBMCs, obtained from culture after CMV antigen stimulation. This CDR3 is CAISEKENEKLFF. The CDR3 DNA follows: TGTGCCATCAGTGAGAAGGAGAATGAAAAACTGTTTTTT.